Shown below are 17 T cell receptor beta chains from a single sample sequenced in a study of radiotherapy plus CTLA-4 blockade in lung cancer. The repertoire was sequenced with immunoSEQ multiplex PCR; TCRdb's copy has only in-frame clones and lacks some. The profile shows some 90,000 clones, about four fifths of them singletons. The sample consisted of peripheral blood, taken from a patient treated with radiotherapy plus ipilimumab. These receptors all come from a human donor with non-small cell lung cancer who had stable disease on radiotherapy plus ipilimumab.

This sequence joins TRBV6-6 and TRBJ1-2; D gene unclear. V lost 0 bases and J 4 bases, leaving 9 bases between the germline ends. The CDR3 is made up of 14 amino acids. Germline CDR1 reads MNHNY; CDR2 reads SVGAGI (reference sequence). The CDR3, as DNA: TGTGCCAGCAGTTACTCGAAAGGCATCTATGGCTACACCTTC. Its protein is CASSYSKGIYGYTF.

This clone was picked up a small number of times. The chain carries TRBV7-9 and TRBJ1-6; no clear D. V was clipped by 2 bases and J by 7 bases, with 9 bases between them. The CDR3 runs 14 residues. Germline CDR1 reads SEHNR; CDR2 reads FQNEAQ (reference sequence). The CDR3 protein is CASSLNGMNSPLHF. The DNA of the CDR3 is TGTGCCAGCAGCTTAAACGGGATGAATTCACCCCTCCACTTT.

The chain carries TRBV28 and TRBJ2-3; possible D gene TRBD1, 6 bases. Germline CDR1 and CDR2: MDHEN and SYDVKM. The length of the CDR3 is 15 residues. V lost 3 bases, J lost 2 bases, and 12 bases lay in between. In nucleotides, the CDR3 is TGTGCCAGCAGTTTCCTCGACAGGTACACAGATACGCAGTATTTT. Its protein is CASSFLDRYTDTQYF. The variable domain in full, completed from reference TRBV28 and TRBJ2-3, reads DVKVTQSSRYLVKRTGEKVFLECVQDMDHENMFWYRQDPGLGLRLIYFSYDVKMKEKGDIPEGYSVSREKKERFSLILESASTNQTSMYLCASSFLDRYTDTQYFGPGTRLTVL.

There are a few counts of this clone. This rearrangement joins TRBV19 to TRBJ1-4, with D tentatively TRBD1 (5 bases). The CDR3 has 16 amino acids. Per the germline V gene, CDR1 is LNHDA and CDR2 is SQIVND (reference sequence). V lost 10 bases to trimming and J lost 5 bases, with 23 bases between them. The CDR3 nucleotides read TGTGCCACCGCGGCGGGGACCGATTCTATGAATGAAAAACTGTTTTTT. This sequence encodes CATAAGTDSMNEKLFF.

This clone has only a few counts. The chain couples TRBV6-6 to TRBJ1-5, with TRBD1 identical over 7 bases. V dropped 5 bases and J dropped 5; count of bases not matched to a gene: 12. CDR1 is MNHNY and CDR2 is SVGAGI in the germline V gene (reference sequence). The CDR3 totals 16 residues. This CDR3 is CASSSLETGIYQPQHF. In DNA, the CDR3 is TGTGCCAGCAGTAGCCTTGAGACAGGGATCTATCAGCCCCAGCATTTT.

The chain recombines TRBV7-9 with TRBJ1-1, with 7 bases matching TRBD1. Germline trimming cut 5 bases from V and 0 bases from J; bases unmatched to any gene: 6. Germline V lookup: CDR1 SEHNR, CDR2 FQNEAQ (reference sequence). The CDR3 extends over 15 amino acids. CDR3 sequence: CASSQPTGLNTEAFF. The CDR3 coding sequence is TGTGCCAGCAGCCAACCGACAGGGCTGAACACTGAAGCTTTCTTT.

This chain links TRBV9 with TRBJ1-4; the match to TRBD1 covers 7 bases. V trimming: 1 base; J trimming: 7 bases; junction bases outside the gene matches: 13. This CDR3 is built from 17 residues. Looked up from germline, CDR1 is SGDLS and CDR2 is YYNGEE. This CDR3 reads CASSVSDRRQGGEKLFF. CDR3 DNA: TGTGCCAGCAGCGTATCCGACAGACGACAGGGTGGTGAAAAACTGTTTTTT. Complete variable domain (other parts from reference TRBV9 and TRBJ1-4): DSGVTQTPKHLITATGQRVTLRCSPRSGDLSVYWYQQSLDQGLQFLIQYYNGEERAKGNILERFSAQQFPDLHSELNLSSLELGDSALYFCASSVSDRRQGGEKLFFGSGTQLSVL.

V gene TRBV15 combines with J gene TRBJ2-3, with 7 nucleotides matching TRBD1. The CDR3 consists of 14 residues. The germline V gene has CDR1 LNHNV and CDR2 YYDKDF (reference sequence). Trimming took 5 bases from V and 7 from J; bases not matched to a gene: 9. CDR3 nucleotides: TGTGCCACCAGCGGGGGACAGTTCGGATATACGCAGTATTTT. This sequence encodes CATSGGQFGYTQYF.

This chain connects TRBV11-3 to TRBJ1-1; 10 bases are a match to TRBD1. CDR3 length equals 13 residues. V shed 6 bases and J 6 bases; nucleotides not matched to a gene: 4. Germline lookup yields CDR1 SGHNT and CDR2 YENEEA. CDR3 in amino acids: CASSDRGRAEAFF. CDR3 nucleotides: TGTGCCAGCAGTGACAGGGGGCGGGCTGAAGCTTTCTTT.

The chain has TRBV7-2 and TRBJ2-7; possible D gene TRBD1, 5 bases. The V gene's germline CDR1 is SGHTA and CDR2 FQGNSA. V was trimmed by 5 bases and J by 2 bases, leaving 10 bases between them. The CDR3 spans 13 residues. In DNA form, the CDR3 reads TGTGCCAGCAGCCGAACAGGCCCCTACGAGCAGTACTTC. Amino acids: CASSRTGPYEQYF.

A single count supports this clone. This sequence joins TRBV2 and TRBJ2-6; D not certain. Trimming removed 6 bases at V and 1 base at J, with 7 bases between. The CDR3 runs 14 residues. The germline CDR1 and CDR2 sequences are SNHLY and FYNNEI. The CDR3 reads CASRWESGANVLTF. DNA for the CDR3: TGTGCCAGCAGGTGGGAATCTGGGGCCAACGTCCTGACTTTC.

J is TRBJ2-5 and V is TRBV7-7; D tentatively fits TRBD1 or TRBD2 (5 bases each). Trimming shortened V by 5 bases and J by 2 bases, and 18 bases separated the two germline ends. Germline V lookup: CDR1 SSHAT, CDR2 FNYEAQ (reference sequence). There are 16 residues in the CDR3. As DNA, the CDR3 is TGTGCCAGCAGCCGGGACCCAGGTGAAGCACAAGAGACCCAGTACTTC. Protein sequence: CASSRDPGEAQETQYF. Drawing the rest from reference TRBV7-7 and TRBJ2-5, the complete variable domain is GAGVSQSPRYKVTKRGQDVTLRCDPISSHATLYWYQQALGQGPEFLTYFNYEAQPDKSGLPSDRFSAERPEGSISTLTIQRTEQRDSAMYRCASSRDPGEAQETQYFGPGTRLLVL.

V and J are TRBV5-1 and TRBJ2-3, with 8 bases identical to TRBD1. In germline, CDR1 is SGHRS, CDR2 YFSETQ. J was trimmed by 1 base and V by 8 bases; bases with no gene match: 9. The CDR3 length is 15 residues. DNA for the CDR3: TGCGCCAGTTTCAGGGGGCGCCCGGGCACAGATACGCAGTATTTT. Translating it yields CASFRGRPGTDTQYF.

The J gene is TRBJ1-4, the V gene TRBV2, with D unresolved. Germline CDR1 is SNHLY and CDR2 is FYNNEI. The germline V and J ends were trimmed by 3 bases and 8 bases, with 13 bases remaining between them. The CDR3 has 14 amino acids. CDR3 DNA sequence: TGTGCCAGCAGTGATCCCGGGTTCAAGGAAAAACTGTTTTTT. This sequence encodes CASSDPGFKEKLFF. The full variable domain, its missing parts supplied by reference TRBV2 and TRBJ1-4, is EPEVTQTPSHQVTQMGQEVILRCVPISNHLYFYWYRQILGQKVEFLVSFYNNEISEKSEIFDDQFSVERPDGSNFTLKIRSTKLEDSAMYFCASSDPGFKEKLFFGSGTQLSVL.

The V call is TRBV9, the J call TRBJ2-3; TRBD1 might be the D (6 bases). The CDR3 loop spans 16 amino acids. Trimming pared 0 bases from V and 1 base from J, leaving 12 bases between. The V gene's germline CDR1 is SGDLS and CDR2 YYNGEE. CDR3 coding DNA: TGTGCCAGCAGCGTAGGTCCAGGGGCGGGCACAGATACGCAGTATTTT. Translating gives CASSVGPGAGTDTQYF.

The V and J genes are TRBV27 and TRBJ1-2; D possibly corresponds to TRBD1 (6 bases). CDR1 is MNHEY, CDR2 SMNVEV, per germline (reference sequence). The CDR3 totals 15 residues. The V and J ends lost 4 bases and 8 bases respectively, with 20 bases between them. The CDR3 loop reads CASSSAGTLKAGYTF. In DNA form, the CDR3 reads TGTGCCAGCAGTTCCGCCGGGACACTCAAAGCGGGCTACACCTTC.

V and J are TRBV6-1 and TRBJ2-3; the match to TRBD2 covers 11 bases. CDR3 length: 16 amino acids. Germline assignment: CDR1 MNHNS and CDR2 SASEGT. Germline trimming cut 2 bases from V and 3 bases from J; bases unmatched to any gene: 4. CDR3: CASSESRTSGTDTQYF. As DNA, the CDR3 is TGTGCCAGCAGTGAAAGTCGGACTAGCGGGACAGATACGCAGTATTTT.